This T cell receptor beta chain was obtained from a study of shared clonotypes between healthy human individuals. Across the whole study: Three CD4 naive, three CD4 memory, two CD8 naive and one CD8 memory plate were used per donor.

The CDR3 is 16 amino acids. V lost 3 bases, J lost 0 bases, and 15 bases lay in between. Germline V gene sequence: CDR1 SGHRS, CDR2 YFSETQ. This table comes from immunoSEQ multiplex PCR, and its TCRdb copy is limited to in-frame clones, with some not included. The repertoire holds around 2,000,000 clones, less than 95% seen once, with roughly 1.2% in the top ten. Naive CD8 cells comprised CD45RO-negative, CCR7-positively selected cells, excluding terminally differentiated effector memory CD45RA+ cells. This clone was detected once. The sample was naive CD8+ T cells sorted from blood. This rearrangement joins TRBV5-1 to TRBJ2-5; a weak D match, TRBD1 (8 bases). The receptor comes from a man aged 18 to 30 in good health. CDR3 DNA: TGCGCCAGCAGCTCCACAGGGGGGGTTTACCAAGAGACCCAGTACTTC. Its translation is CASSSTGGVYQETQYF.